Listed here are 20 T cell receptor beta chains from one sample, sequenced in a study of Graves' ophthalmopathy and Graves' hyperthyroidism. RNA transcripts were the template, and TCR beta CDR3 regions were amplified from them. First-round RT-PCR relied on HTBI primers, and a second-round multiplex PCR came next. MiXCR was run by TCRdb on the multiplex PCR reads, yielding one entry per CDR3 protein. The top ten clones hold 5.5% to 7% of a sample with 300,000 to 500,000 distinct CDR3 sequences, roughly 15% of them seen once. The sequenced sample was peripheral blood. The receptor source for this set is a woman between 18 and 30 years old with stable Graves' hyperthyroidism.

The rearrangement uses TRBV27 and TRBJ1-1; D is uncertain. CDR1 is MNHEY and CDR2 is SMNVEV in the germline V gene (reference sequence). This CDR3 is built from 14 residues. V was cut by 5 bases and J by 12 bases, with 22 bases left in between. The CDR3 coding sequence is TGTGCCAGCAGTCCCAATCTCCGGACCAAGGAGTCTTTCTTT. Encoded protein: CASSPNLRTKESFF.

This clonotype was seen only once. The rearrangement joins TRBV20-1 to TRBJ1-1; TRBD1 might be the D (6 bases). This CDR3 spans 14 amino acids. CDR1 DFQATT and CDR2 SNEGSKA come from the germline V gene (reference sequence). V lost 0 bases, J lost 0 bases, and 8 bases lay in between. This chain's CDR3 is CSAREGTLNTEAFF. CDR3 nucleotides: TGCAGTGCTAGAGAGGGGACATTGAACACTGAAGCTTTCTTT.

J is TRBJ2-5 and V is TRBV27, with D tentatively TRBD1 (6 bases). From germline, CDR1 is MNHEY and CDR2 SMNVEV (reference sequence). The CDR3 contains 16 residues. With 5 bases removed from V and 4 bases from J, the gap between germline ends came to 20 bases. DNA for the CDR3: TGTGCCAGCAGTACGCCTTCACCGAGGGGGAGAGAGACCCAGTACTTC. Translating it yields CASSTPSPRGRETQYF.

This clonotype was picked up many times. The V and J genes are TRBV14 and TRBJ2-7; 7 bases map to TRBD1. The CDR3 has 14 residues. The germline V gene encodes CDR1 SGHDN and CDR2 FVKESK. V was clipped by 2 bases and J by 5 bases; unmatched bases: 6. In DNA form, the CDR3 reads TGTGCCAGCAGCCAACAGTGGACAGGTAACGAGCAGTACTTC. Its translation: CASSQQWTGNEQYF.

This clonotype was recorded at least ten times. This chain connects TRBV12-3 or TRBV12-4 to TRBJ1-2; TRBD1 aligns across 8 bases. The CDR3 totals 16 residues. Germline trimming cut 5 bases from V and 7 bases from J; bases unmatched to any gene: 15. CDR3 protein: CASSRAGDRGPLGYTF. CDR3 sequence (DNA): TGTGCCAGCAGTCGGGCCGGTGACAGGGGCCCCCTTGGCTACACCTTC.

There are many counts of this clonotype. The V gene is TRBV12-3 or TRBV12-4, the J gene TRBJ1-3; no clear D gene. The CDR3 has 16 amino acids. V lost 0 bases, J lost 4 bases, and 13 bases lay in between. Here the CDR3 reads CASSLARGLTGNTIYF. Written as DNA, the CDR3 is TGTGCCAGCAGTTTAGCGCGGGGTCTAACGGGAAACACCATATATTTT.

The chain is built from TRBV28 and TRBJ2-4; tentatively, D is TRBD2 (5 bases). Deletions cut 2 bases from V and 0 bases from J, with 11 bases between. Looked up from germline, CDR1 is MDHEN and CDR2 is SYDVKM. The CDR3 covers 16 residues. The CDR3 reads CASSLRRRQAKNIQYF. The DNA of the CDR3 is TGTGCCAGCAGTTTACGGAGGAGACAAGCCAAAAACATTCAGTACTTC.

This clonotype occurred many times. The V call is TRBV25-1, the J call TRBJ1-1; no definite D call. The CDR3 has 11 amino acids. The germline gives CDR1 MGHDK, CDR2 SYGVNS. Trimming left V 6 bases short and J 4 bases short, with 6 bases between. CDR3 amino acids: CASREGTEAFF. The CDR3 DNA is TGTGCCAGCAGGGAGGGCACTGAAGCTTTCTTT.

The sample holds many counts of this clonotype. This rearrangement joins TRBV6-1 to TRBJ1-1, with TRBD1 matching over 7 bases. V lost 5 bases, J lost 0 bases, and 6 bases stayed unmatched. The CDR3 covers 15 residues. Germline V gene lookup returns CDR1 MNHNS and CDR2 SASEGT. The CDR3 DNA is TGTGCCAGCAGTCCAAGGGGGCTGATGAACACTGAAGCTTTCTTT. It specifies CASSPRGLMNTEAFF.

The chain has TRBV12-3 or TRBV12-4 and TRBJ1-2; 7 nucleotides line up with TRBD1. The CDR3 is made up of 14 amino acids. V was pared by 5 bases and J by 2 bases, with 5 bases of the junction left unmatched. The CDR3 DNA reads as TGTGCCAGCAGTGCCGGGACAGTGAACTATGGCTACACCTTC. As protein: CASSAGTVNYGYTF.

In this sample, this clonotype turned up many times. The chain carries TRBV9 and TRBJ1-1; D is possibly TRBD1 (6 bases). The CDR3 is made up of 15 amino acids. CDR1 and CDR2 from the germline V gene are SGDLS and YYNGEE. V shed 4 bases and J shed 1 base, with 14 bases lying between them. The CDR3 region has the DNA TGTGCCAGCAGCCTTAGTCCGGACAGGAACACTGAAGCTTTCTTT. It yields the protein CASSLSPDRNTEAFF.

This clonotype was counted many times. The chain couples TRBV11-2 to TRBJ2-7; D is ambiguous. The CDR3 runs to 15 residues. Per the germline V gene, CDR1 is SGHAT and CDR2 is FQNNGV. Trimming took off 0 bases at V and 2 bases at J, with 11 bases between the two ends. CDR3 in amino acids: CASSLDLSTTYEQYF. In DNA form, the CDR3 reads TGTGCCAGCAGCTTAGATTTGTCGACAACCTACGAGCAGTACTTC.

This clonotype was recorded at least ten times. The chain uses TRBV6-5 and TRBJ2-2; TRBD2 agrees at 7 bases. CDR3 length: 15 amino acids. After removal of 2 bases from V and 7 bases from J, the junction contained 7 bases not matched to a gene. CDR1 and CDR2 from the germline V gene are MNHEY and SVGAGI. In nucleotides, the CDR3 is TGTGCCAGCAGTTACGGGCGGGGGAAGATCGGGGAGCTGTTTTTT. Translating gives CASSYGRGKIGELFF.

V is TRBV19 and J is TRBJ1-6, with D unresolved. Germline CDR1 is LNHDA and CDR2 is SQIVND (reference sequence). CDR3 length equals 15 residues. Trimming removed 4 bases from V and 0 bases from J, with 7 bases in between. CDR3 region: CASSKQSSYNSPLHF. The CDR3 DNA sequence: TGTGCCAGTAGTAAACAGAGCTCCTATAATTCACCCCTCCACTTT.

This clonotype was counted many times. The V gene is TRBV11-2, the J gene TRBJ2-5; D call uncertain. V lost 6 bases to trimming and J lost 5 bases, with 13 bases between them. Looked up from germline, CDR1 is SGHAT and CDR2 is FQNNGV. The CDR3 contains 13 residues. The CDR3 coding sequence is TGTGCCAGCAGTTTTCGTCGTTGGGAGACCCAGTACTTC. Amino acid sequence: CASSFRRWETQYF. Variable domain in full (rest from reference TRBV11-2 and TRBJ2-5): EAGVAQSPRYKIIEKRQSVAFWCNPISGHATLYWYQQILGQGPKLLIQFQNNGVVDDSQLPKDRFSAERLKGVDSTLKIQPAKLEDSAVYLCASSFRRWETQYFGPGTRLLVL.

In the case of this clonotype: A read error may be the cause here, since a much bigger clone is one base away. The chain employs TRBV14 and TRBJ1-2, with TRBD1 matching over 7 bases. The germline V gene encodes CDR1 SGHDN and CDR2 FVKESK. V shed 10 bases and J 8 bases; nucleotides not matched to a gene: 16. The CDR3 is made up of 14 amino acids. Written as DNA, the CDR3 is TGTGCCATCAGGAAATCAGGGGGATTCGGAGGCTACACCTTC. It is translated as CAIRKSGGFGGYTF.

This clonotype showed up many times. V usage is TRBV12-3 or TRBV12-4 and J usage is TRBJ1-2; weak D call: TRBD1 (6 bases). The CDR3 consists of 14 residues. V lost 7 bases and J lost 5, with 17 bases in between. The CDR3 DNA reads as TGTGCCAGCATTGGGTTGGGGGGGCCTTATGGCTACACCTTC. Amino acid sequence: CASIGLGGPYGYTF.

Comments on this clonotype: A much larger clone differs by one base, so this may be a read error. This chain uses TRBV19 with TRBJ1-2, with 8 positions matching TRBD1. The CDR3 extends over 16 amino acids. Unmatched junction bases numbered 12, after V lost 6 bases and J lost 3 bases. Germline loops: CDR1 LNHDA, CDR2 SQIVND (reference sequence). CDR3 sequence (DNA): TGTGCCAGTAGCTCCTCGGACAGGGCCGTTGACTATGGCTACACCTTC. Translating it yields CASSSSDRAVDYGYTF.

This clonotype was observed many times. The rearrangement uses TRBV15 and TRBJ1-2; no clear D gene. CDR1 is LNHNV, CDR2 YYDKDF, per germline (reference sequence). Trimming left V 5 bases short and J 6 bases short, with 25 bases between. The CDR3 runs 17 residues. Here the CDR3 DNA reads TGTGCCACCAGCCGACTAGTAGAGGTCGCGGGTCCGGATGGCTACACCTTC. Translating it yields CATSRLVEVAGPDGYTF.

Many counts were recorded for this clonotype. V usage is TRBV27 and J usage is TRBJ1-2; tentative D call: TRBD1 (5 bases). V lost 8 bases and J lost 4, with 11 bases in between. The CDR3 extends over 12 amino acids. Looked up from germline, CDR1 is MNHEY and CDR2 is SMNVEV (reference sequence). The CDR3 is CASRRGSYGYTF. The CDR3, as DNA: TGTGCCAGCCGTCGGGGGAGCTATGGCTACACCTTC.